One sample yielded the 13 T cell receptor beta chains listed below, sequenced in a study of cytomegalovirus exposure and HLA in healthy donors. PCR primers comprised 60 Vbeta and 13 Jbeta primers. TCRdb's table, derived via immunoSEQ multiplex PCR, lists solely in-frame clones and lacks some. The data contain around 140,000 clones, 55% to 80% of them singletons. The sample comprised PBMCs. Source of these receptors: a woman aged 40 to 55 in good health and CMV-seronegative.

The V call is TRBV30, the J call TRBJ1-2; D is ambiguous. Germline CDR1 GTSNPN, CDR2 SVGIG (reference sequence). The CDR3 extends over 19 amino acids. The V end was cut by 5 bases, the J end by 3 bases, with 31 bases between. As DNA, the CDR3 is TGTGCCTGGTTCCCCCCGACTGGCTACCTGATAAACGAGGACTATGGCTACACCTTC. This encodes CAWFPPTGYLINEDYGYTF.

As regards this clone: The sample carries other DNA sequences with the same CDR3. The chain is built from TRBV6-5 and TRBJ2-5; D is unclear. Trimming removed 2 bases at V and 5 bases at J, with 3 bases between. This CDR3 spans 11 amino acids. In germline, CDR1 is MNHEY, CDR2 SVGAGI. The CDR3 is CASSYLETQYF. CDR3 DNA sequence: TGTGCCAGCAGTTACCTCGAGACCCAGTACTTC.

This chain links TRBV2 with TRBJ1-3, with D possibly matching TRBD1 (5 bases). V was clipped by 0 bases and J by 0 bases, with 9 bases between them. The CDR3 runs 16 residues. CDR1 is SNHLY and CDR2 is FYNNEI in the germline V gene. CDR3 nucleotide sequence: TGTGCCAGCAGTGAAGCTGACAGTTTCTCTGGAAACACCATATATTTT. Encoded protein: CASSEADSFSGNTIYF.

In nucleotides, the CDR3 is TGTGCCAGCAGCTTAGGACAGGGGTATAATTCACCCCTCCACTTT. It yields the protein CASSLGQGYNSPLHF. The chain couples TRBV7-9 to TRBJ1-6; 8 bases map to TRBD1. The CDR3 extends over 15 amino acids. The J segment lost 4 bases and the V segment lost 1 base, leaving 0 bases of the junction unmatched. Germline lookup yields CDR1 SEHNR and CDR2 FQNEAQ (reference sequence).

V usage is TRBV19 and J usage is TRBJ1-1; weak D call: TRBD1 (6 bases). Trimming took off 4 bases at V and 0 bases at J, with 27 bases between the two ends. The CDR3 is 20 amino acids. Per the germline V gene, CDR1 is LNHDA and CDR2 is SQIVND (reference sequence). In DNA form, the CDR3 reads TGTGCCAGTAGTAACCGCCCCCACAGGGTGTGGGGTATCATGAACACTGAAGCTTTCTTT. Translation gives CASSNRPHRVWGIMNTEAFF.

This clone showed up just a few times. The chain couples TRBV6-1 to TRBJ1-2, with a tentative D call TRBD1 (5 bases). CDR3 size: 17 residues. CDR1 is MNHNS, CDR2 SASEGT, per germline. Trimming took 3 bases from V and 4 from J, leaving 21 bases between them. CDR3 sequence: CASSEVVYAGRVYGYTF. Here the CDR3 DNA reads TGTGCCAGCAGTGAGGTGGTGTATGCAGGGAGGGTCTATGGCTACACCTTC.

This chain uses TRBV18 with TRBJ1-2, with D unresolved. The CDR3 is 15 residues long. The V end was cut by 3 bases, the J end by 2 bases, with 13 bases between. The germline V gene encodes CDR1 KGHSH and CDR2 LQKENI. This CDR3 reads CASSPSRESNYGYTF. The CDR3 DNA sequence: TGTGCCAGCTCACCTTCAAGGGAGTCCAACTATGGCTACACCTTC.

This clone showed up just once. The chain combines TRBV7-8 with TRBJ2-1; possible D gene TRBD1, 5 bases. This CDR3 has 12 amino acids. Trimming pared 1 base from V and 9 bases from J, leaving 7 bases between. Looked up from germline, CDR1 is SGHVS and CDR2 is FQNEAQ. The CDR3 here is CASSLGGSEQFF. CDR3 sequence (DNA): TGTGCCAGCAGCTTAGGGGGCAGTGAGCAGTTCTTC.

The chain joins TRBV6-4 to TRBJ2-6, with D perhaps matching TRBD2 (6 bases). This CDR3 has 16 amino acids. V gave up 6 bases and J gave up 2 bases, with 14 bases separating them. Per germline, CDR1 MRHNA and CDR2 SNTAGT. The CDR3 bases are TGTGCCAGCAGCATCAACCGGGGGACTGGGGCCAACGTCCTGACTTTC. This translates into CASSINRGTGANVLTF.

The CDR3 loop reads CASSVEGAGTEAFF. The CDR3 nucleotides read TGTGCCAGCAGTGTTGAGGGGGCGGGCACTGAAGCTTTCTTT. This chain uses TRBV6-1 with TRBJ1-1, with 7 bases matching TRBD1. Germline V gene data show CDR1 as MNHNS and CDR2 as SASEGT. The CDR3 covers 14 residues. With 4 bases clipped from V and 4 bases from J, the junction kept 6 bases outside the gene matches.

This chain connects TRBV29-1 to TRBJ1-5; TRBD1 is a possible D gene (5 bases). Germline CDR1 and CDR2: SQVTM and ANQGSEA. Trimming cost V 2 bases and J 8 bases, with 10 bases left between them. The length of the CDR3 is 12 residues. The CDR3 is CSVEQGGEPQHF. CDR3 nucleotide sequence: TGCAGCGTTGAACAGGGAGGAGAGCCCCAGCATTTT.

Written as DNA, the CDR3 is TGTGCCAGCAGCCTTACCGGGACTAGCGGGGGGGCAAATGAGCAGTTCTTC. It translates to CASSLTGTSGGANEQFF. This chain links TRBV4-2 with TRBJ2-1; 16 bases are shared with TRBD2. The CDR3 has 17 amino acids. The germline gives CDR1 LGHNA, CDR2 YNFKEQ. The V segment lost 4 bases and the J segment 7 bases; nucleotides outside the gene matches: 7.

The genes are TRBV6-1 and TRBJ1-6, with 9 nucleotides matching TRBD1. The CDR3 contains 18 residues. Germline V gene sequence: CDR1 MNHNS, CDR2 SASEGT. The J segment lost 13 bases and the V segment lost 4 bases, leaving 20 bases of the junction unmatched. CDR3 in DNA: TGTGCCAGCAGTGGGACAGGGGTCGAACGAACACCACTTCACCCCCTCCACTTT. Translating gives CASSGTGVERTPLHPLHF.